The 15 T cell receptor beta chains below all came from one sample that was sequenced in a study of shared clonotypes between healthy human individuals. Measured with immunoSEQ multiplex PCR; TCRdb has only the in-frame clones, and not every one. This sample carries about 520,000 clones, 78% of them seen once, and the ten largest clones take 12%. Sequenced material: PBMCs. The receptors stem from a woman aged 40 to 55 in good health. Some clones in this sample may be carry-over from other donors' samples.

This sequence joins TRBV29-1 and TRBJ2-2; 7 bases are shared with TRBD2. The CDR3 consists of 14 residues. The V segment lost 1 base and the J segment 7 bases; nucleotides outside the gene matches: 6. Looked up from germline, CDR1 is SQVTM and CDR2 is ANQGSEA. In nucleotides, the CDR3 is TGCAGCGTTGAAGGTCTGACTAGCATCGGGGAGCTGTTTTTT. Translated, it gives CSVEGLTSIGELFF.

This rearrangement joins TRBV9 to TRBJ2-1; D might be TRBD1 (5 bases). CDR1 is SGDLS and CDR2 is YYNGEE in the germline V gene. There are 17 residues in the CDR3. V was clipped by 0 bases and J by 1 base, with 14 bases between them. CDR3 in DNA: TGTGCCAGCAGCGTAGAGGGGTTCAGATGGTCCTACAATGAGCAGTTCTTC. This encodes CASSVEGFRWSYNEQFF.

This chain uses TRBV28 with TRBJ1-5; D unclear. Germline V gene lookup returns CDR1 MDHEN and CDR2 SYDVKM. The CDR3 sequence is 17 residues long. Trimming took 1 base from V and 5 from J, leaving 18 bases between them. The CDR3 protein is CASSLLTPAGFYQPQHF. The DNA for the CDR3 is TGTGCCAGCAGTTTATTAACCCCCGCGGGATTTTATCAGCCCCAGCATTTT.

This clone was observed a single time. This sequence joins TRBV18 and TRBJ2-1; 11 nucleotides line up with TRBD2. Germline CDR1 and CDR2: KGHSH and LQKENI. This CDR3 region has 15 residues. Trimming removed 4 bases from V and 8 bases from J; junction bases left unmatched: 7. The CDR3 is CASSLGLAGSDEQFF. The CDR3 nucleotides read TGTGCCAGCTCACTCGGACTAGCGGGTTCGGATGAGCAGTTCTTC.

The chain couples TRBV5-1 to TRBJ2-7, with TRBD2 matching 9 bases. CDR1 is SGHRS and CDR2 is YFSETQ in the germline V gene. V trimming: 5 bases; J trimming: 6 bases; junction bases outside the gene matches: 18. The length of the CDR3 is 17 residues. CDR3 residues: CASSPTSGTSRRSEQYF. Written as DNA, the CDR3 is TGCGCCAGCAGTCCAACTTCCGGGACTAGCCGCCGGTCCGAGCAGTACTTC.

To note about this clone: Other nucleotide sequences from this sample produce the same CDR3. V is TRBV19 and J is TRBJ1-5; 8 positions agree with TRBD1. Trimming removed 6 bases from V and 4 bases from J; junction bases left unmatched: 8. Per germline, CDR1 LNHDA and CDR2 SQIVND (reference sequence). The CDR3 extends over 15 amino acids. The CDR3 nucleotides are TGTGCCAGTAGAGACAGGGGCCGGGGGAATCAGCCCCAGCATTTT. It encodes CASRDRGRGNQPQHF. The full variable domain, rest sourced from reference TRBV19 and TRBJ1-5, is DGGITQSPKYLFRKEGQNVTLSCEQNLNHDAMYWYRQDPGQGLRLIYYSQIVNDFQKGDIAEGYSVSREKKESFPLTVTSAQKNPTAFYLCASRDRGRGNQPQHFGDGTRLSIL.

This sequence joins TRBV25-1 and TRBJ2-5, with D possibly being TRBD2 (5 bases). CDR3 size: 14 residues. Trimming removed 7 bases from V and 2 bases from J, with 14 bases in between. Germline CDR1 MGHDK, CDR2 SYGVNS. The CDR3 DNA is TGTGCCAGCACGCCGGGGAGTGGTCAAGAGACCCAGTACTTC. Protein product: CASTPGSGQETQYF.

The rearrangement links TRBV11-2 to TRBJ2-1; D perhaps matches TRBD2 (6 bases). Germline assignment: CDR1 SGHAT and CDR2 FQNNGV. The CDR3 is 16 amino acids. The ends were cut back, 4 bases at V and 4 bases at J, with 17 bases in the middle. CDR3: CASSSTGTRRYNEQFF. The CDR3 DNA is TGTGCCAGCAGCTCGACCGGGACTCGAAGATACAATGAGCAGTTCTTC.

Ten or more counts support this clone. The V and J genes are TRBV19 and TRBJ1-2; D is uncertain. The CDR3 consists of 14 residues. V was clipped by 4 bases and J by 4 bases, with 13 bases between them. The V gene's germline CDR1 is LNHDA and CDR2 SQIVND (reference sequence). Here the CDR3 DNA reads TGTGCCAGTAGTACCCTGAAGGAATTCTATGGCTACACCTTC. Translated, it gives CASSTLKEFYGYTF.

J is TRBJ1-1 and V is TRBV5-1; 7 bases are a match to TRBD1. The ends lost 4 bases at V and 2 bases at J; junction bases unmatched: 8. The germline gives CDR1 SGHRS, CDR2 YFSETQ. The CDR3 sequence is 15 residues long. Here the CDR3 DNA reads TGCGCCAGCAGCGAGGCGACAGGGAGAAACACTGAAGCTTTCTTT. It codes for CASSEATGRNTEAFF.

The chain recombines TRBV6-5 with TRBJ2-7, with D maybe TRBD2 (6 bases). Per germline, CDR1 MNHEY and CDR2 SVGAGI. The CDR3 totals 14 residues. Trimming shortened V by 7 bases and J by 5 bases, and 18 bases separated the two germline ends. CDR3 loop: CASKMGGMVHEQYF. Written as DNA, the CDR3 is TGTGCCAGCAAAATGGGCGGGATGGTCCACGAGCAGTACTTC.

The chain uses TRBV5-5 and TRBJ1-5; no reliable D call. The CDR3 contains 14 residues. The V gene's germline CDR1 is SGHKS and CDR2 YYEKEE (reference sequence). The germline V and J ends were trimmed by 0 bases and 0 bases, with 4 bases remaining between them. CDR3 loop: CASSLAGSNQPQHF. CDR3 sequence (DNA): TGTGCCAGCAGCTTGGCGGGTAGCAATCAGCCCCAGCATTTT.

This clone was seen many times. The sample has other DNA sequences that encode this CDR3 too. The CDR3 sequence is CASSFLGSSGNTIYF. The CDR3 bases are TGTGCCAGCAGCTTCCTGGGAAGCTCTGGAAACACCATATATTTT. The chain employs TRBV5-6 and TRBJ1-3; D call uncertain. In germline, CDR1 is SGHDT, CDR2 YYEEEE. Trimming left V 2 bases short and J 0 bases short, with 9 bases between. CDR3 length: 15 residues.

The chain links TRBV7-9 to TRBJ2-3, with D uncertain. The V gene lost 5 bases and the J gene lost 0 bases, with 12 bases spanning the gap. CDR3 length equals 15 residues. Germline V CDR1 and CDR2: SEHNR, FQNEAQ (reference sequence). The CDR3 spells CASSPYGGSTDTQYF. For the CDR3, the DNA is TGTGCCAGCAGCCCGTACGGCGGAAGCACAGATACGCAGTATTTT.

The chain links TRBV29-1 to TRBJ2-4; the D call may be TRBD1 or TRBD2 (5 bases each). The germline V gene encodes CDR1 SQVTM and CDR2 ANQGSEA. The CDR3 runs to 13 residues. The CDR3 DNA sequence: TGCAGTGGGACGGACATAGCCAAAAACATTCAGTACTTC. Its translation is CSGTDIAKNIQYF.